The source of this T cell receptor beta chain is a study of T cells after yellow fever vaccination. Study-wide results and caveats: CD4 and CD8 compartments shared a small share of clonotypes, likely from convergent recombination.

TCRdb redid the calling of the 5' RACE reads with MiXCR, one entry per CDR3 protein. The profile shows around 400,000 distinct CDR3 sequences, 11% of them singletons. Deletions cut 2 bases from V and 1 base from J, with 9 bases between. This CDR3 comprises 14 residues. The germline V gene encodes CDR1 SGDLS and CDR2 YYNGEE. This clonotype was picked up many times. What it recognizes is unknown. The V gene is TRBV9, the J gene TRBJ1-1; tentatively, D is TRBD1 (5 bases). The origin of this receptor is a man aged 18 to 30 who received the YFV17D yellow fever vaccine. Sequenced material: PBMCs, taken on the day of the first yellow fever vaccination. Written as DNA, the CDR3 is TGTGCCAGCAGCGTGCAGGGTACGAACACTGAAGCTTTCTTT. Its translation is CASSVQGTNTEAFF.